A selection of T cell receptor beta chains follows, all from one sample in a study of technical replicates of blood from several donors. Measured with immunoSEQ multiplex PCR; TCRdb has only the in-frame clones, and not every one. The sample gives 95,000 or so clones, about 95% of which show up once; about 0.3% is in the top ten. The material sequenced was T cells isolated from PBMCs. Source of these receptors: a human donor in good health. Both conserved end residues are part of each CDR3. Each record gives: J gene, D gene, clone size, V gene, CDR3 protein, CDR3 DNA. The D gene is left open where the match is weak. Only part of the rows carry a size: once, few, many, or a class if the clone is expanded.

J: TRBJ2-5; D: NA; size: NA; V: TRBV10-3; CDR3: CAISESQQGQTQYF; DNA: TGTGCCATCAGTGAAAGCCAGCAGGGTCAGACCCAGTACTTC
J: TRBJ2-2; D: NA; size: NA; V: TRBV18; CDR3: CASSRDRTNTGELFF; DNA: TGTGCCAGCTCGCGGGACAGAACTAACACCGGGGAGCTGTTTTTT
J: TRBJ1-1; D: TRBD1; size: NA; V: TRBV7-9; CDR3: CASSFPQGRWTEAFF; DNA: TGTGCCAGCAGCTTCCCACAGGGGCGGTGGACTGAAGCTTTCTTT
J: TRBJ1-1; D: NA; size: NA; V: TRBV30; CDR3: CAWKNGNTEAFF; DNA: TGTGCCTGGAAGAACGGGAACACTGAAGCTTTCTTT
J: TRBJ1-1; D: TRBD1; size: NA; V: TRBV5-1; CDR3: CASSLRQGEAQAFF; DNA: TGCGCCAGCAGCTTGAGACAGGGGGAGGCCCAAGCTTTCTTT
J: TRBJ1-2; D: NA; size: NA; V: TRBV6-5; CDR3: CASSLEGYGYTF; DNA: TGTGCCAGCAGTTTGGAGGGATATGGCTACACCTTC
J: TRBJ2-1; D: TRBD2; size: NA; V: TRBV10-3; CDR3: CAVAGRESRGEQFF; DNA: TGTGCCGTAGCAGGGCGGGAGTCCCGGGGTGAGCAGTTCTTC
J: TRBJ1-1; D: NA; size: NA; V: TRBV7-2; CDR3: CASSLVLRVMNTEAFF; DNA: TGTGCCAGCAGCTTGGTTCTACGGGTCATGAACACTGAAGCTTTCTTT
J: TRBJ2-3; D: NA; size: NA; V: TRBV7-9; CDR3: CASPSTGADTQYF; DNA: TGTGCCAGCCCCTCCACGGGGGCAGATACGCAGTATTTT
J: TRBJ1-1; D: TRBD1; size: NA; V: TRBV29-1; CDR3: CSGGQGSVNTEAFF; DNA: TGCAGCGGTGGACAGGGGTCTGTGAACACTGAAGCTTTCTTT
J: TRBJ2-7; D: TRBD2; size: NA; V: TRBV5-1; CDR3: CASSLPGLDFHEQYF; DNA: TGCGCCAGCAGCTTGCCAGGACTAGATTTCCACGAGCAGTACTTC
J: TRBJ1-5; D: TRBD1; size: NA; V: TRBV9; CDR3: CASSVTGESNQPQHF; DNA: TGTGCCAGCAGCGTGACAGGGGAAAGCAATCAGCCCCAGCATTTT
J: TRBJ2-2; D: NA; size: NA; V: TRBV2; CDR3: CASSETEHTGELFF; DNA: TGTGCCAGCAGTGAAACAGAGCACACCGGGGAGCTGTTTTTT
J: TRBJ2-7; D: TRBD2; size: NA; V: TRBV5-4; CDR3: CASSSGWRELNEQYF; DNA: TGTGCCAGCAGCTCGGGGTGGCGGGAGCTAAACGAGCAGTACTTC
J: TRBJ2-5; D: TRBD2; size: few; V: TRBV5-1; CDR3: CASSLLSGTQETQYF; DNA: TGCGCCAGCAGCTTGCTCAGCGGGACGCAAGAGACCCAGTACTTC
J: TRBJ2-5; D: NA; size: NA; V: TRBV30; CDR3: CAWSVLRGWEETQYF; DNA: TGTGCCTGGAGTGTACTCCGGGGTTGGGAAGAGACCCAGTACTTC
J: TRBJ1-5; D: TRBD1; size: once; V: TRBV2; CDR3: CASSAQTGAYQPQHF; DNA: TGTGCCAGCAGCGCCCAGACAGGGGCTTATCAGCCCCAGCATTTT
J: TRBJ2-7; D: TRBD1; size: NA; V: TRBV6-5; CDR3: CASSSTGGGPYEQYF; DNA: TGTGCCAGCAGTTCTACAGGGGGCGGCCCCTACGAGCAGTACTTC
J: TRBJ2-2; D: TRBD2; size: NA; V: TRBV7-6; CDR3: CASSPGLISTGELFF; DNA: TGTGCCAGCTCTCCGGGACTAATATCGACCGGGGAGCTGTTTTTT
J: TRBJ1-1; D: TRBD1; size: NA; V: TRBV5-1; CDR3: CASSKDRGVAEAFF; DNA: TGCGCCAGCAGTAAAGACAGGGGCGTCGCTGAAGCTTTCTTT
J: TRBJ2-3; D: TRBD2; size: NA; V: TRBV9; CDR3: CASSVLAGVTDTQYF; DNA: TGTGCCAGCAGCGTCCTAGCGGGAGTCACAGATACGCAGTATTTT
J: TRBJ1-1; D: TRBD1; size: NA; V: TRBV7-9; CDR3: CASSLGTGVLEAFF; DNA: TGTGCCAGCAGCCTCGGGACAGGGGTACTTGAAGCTTTCTTT
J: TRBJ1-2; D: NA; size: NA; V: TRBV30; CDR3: CAWSVIPIYGYTF; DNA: TGTGCCTGGAGTGTTATCCCTATCTATGGCTACACCTTC
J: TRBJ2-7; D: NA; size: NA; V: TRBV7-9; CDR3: CASSFTYEQYF; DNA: TGTGCCAGCAGTTTTACCTACGAGCAGTACTTC
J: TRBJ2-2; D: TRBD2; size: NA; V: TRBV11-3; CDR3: CASSSLAGGNTGELFF; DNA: TGTGCCAGCAGCTCTCTAGCGGGAGGCAACACCGGGGAGCTGTTTTTT
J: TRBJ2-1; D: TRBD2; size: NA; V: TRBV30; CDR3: CASLAGVVNEQFF; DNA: TGTGCCTCCCTAGCGGGAGTAGTGAATGAGCAGTTCTTC
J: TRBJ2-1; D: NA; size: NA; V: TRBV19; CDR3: CASSIQGGGTYNEQFF; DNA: TGTGCCAGTAGTATACAGGGAGGAGGGACCTACAATGAGCAGTTCTTC
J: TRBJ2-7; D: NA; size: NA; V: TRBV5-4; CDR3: CASSLGTGKLTGDEQYF; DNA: TGTGCCAGCAGCTTGGGAACGGGAAAATTGACGGGCGACGAGCAGTACTTC
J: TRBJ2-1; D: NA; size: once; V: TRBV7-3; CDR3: CASSLTRGNEQFF; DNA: TGTGCCAGCAGCTTAACAAGGGGCAATGAGCAGTTCTTC
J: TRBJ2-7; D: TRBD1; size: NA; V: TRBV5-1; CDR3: CASSTTGISYEQYF; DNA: TGCGCCAGCAGCACGACAGGGATATCCTACGAGCAGTACTTC
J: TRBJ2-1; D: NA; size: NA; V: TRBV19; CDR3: CASSSPGDTYNEQFF; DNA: TGTGCCAGTAGTTCCCCCGGTGACACCTACAATGAGCAGTTCTTC
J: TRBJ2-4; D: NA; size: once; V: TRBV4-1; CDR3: CASSQVGRGAKNIQYF; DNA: TGCGCCAGCAGCCAAGTTGGCAGGGGAGCCAAAAACATTCAGTACTTC
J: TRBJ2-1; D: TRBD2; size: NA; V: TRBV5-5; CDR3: CASSLEGLAVYNEQFF; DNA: TGTGCCAGCAGCTTGGAGGGACTAGCGGTATACAATGAGCAGTTCTTC
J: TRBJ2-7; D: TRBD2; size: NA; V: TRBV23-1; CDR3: CASSQSGLAGQIQYF; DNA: TGCGCCAGCAGTCAATCTGGACTAGCGGGACAAATTCAGTACTTC
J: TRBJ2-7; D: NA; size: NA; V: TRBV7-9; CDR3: CASSPPTASYEQYF; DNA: TGTGCCAGCAGCCCGCCGACAGCCTCCTACGAGCAGTACTTC
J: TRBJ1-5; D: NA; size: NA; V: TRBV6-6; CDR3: CASTQMGGGQPQHF; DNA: TGTGCCAGCACCCAAATGGGCGGGGGTCAGCCCCAGCATTTT
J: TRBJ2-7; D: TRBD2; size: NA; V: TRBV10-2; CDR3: CASRPSRGSGSSYEQYF; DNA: TGCGCCAGCAGACCGAGTCGGGGAAGCGGGAGCTCCTACGAGCAGTACTTC
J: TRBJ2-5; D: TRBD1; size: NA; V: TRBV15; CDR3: CATSTDRGLETQYF; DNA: TGTGCCACCAGCACGGACAGGGGGCTAGAGACCCAGTACTTC
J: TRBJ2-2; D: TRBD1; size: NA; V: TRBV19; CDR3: CATGTGKYTGELFF; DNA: TGTGCCACTGGGACAGGGAAATACACCGGGGAGCTGTTTTTT
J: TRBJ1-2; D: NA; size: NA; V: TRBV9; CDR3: CASSINSYGYTF; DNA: TGTGCCAGCAGCATAAACAGCTATGGCTACACCTTC
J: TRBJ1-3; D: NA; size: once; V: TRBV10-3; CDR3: CAISGRQISGNTIYF; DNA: TGTGCCATCAGTGGACGACAGATCTCTGGAAACACCATATATTTT
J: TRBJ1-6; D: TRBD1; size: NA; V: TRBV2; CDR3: CASRAGQGASYNSPLHF; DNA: TGTGCCAGCAGAGCTGGACAGGGGGCGTCCTATAATTCACCCCTCCACTTT
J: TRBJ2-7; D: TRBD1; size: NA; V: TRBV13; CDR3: CASSGAGTGGYEQYF; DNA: TGTGCCAGCAGCGGGGCCGGGACAGGGGGCTACGAGCAGTACTTC
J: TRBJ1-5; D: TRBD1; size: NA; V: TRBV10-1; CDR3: CASSDTDPGTGFYSNQPQHF; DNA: TGCGCCAGCAGTGACACCGACCCCGGGACAGGGTTTTATAGCAATCAGCCCCAGCATTTT
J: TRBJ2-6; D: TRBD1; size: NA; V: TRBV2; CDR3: CASSLRGTGLYSGANVLTF; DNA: TGTGCCAGCAGTCTCCGGGGGACAGGGTTATATTCTGGGGCCAACGTCCTGACTTTC
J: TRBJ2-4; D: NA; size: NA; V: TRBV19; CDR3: CASRLTGQTRLAKNIQYF; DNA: TGTGCCAGCAGACTTACTGGACAGACAAGATTAGCCAAAAACATTCAGTACTTC
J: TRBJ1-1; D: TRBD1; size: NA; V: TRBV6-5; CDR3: CASSYGGQGETEAFF; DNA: TGTGCCAGCAGTTATGGGGGACAGGGAGAAACTGAAGCTTTCTTT
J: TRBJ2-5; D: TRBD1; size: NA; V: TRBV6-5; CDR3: CASRTGLETQYF; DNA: TGTGCCAGCAGGACAGGGTTGGAGACCCAGTACTTC
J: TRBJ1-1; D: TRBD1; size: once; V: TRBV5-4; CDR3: CASSPGQGSGTEAFF; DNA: TGTGCCAGCAGCCCGGGACAGGGGAGTGGTACTGAAGCTTTCTTT